The next 14 T cell receptor beta chains were all read from a single sample in a study of blood T cell repertoires in COVID-19. Some clones are missing from TCRdb's copy, which holds only in-frame ones; the method was immunoSEQ multiplex PCR. Here the sample spans around 68,000 clones, nearly 90% being singletons. Sequenced: peripheral blood. The receptors derive from a man in his fifties or sixties with active COVID-19.

V is TRBV6-2 or TRBV6-3 and J is TRBJ1-5, with TRBD1 as a possible D gene (6 bases). The CDR3 is 16 residues long. CDR1 and CDR2 from the germline V gene are MNHEY and SVGEGT. The germline V and J ends were trimmed by 2 bases and 1 base, with 12 bases remaining between them. CDR3 in DNA: TGTGCCAGCAGTTACCCAGGGGTGGGAAGCAATCAGCCCCAGCATTTT. Protein sequence: CASSYPGVGSNQPQHF.

The CDR3 DNA is TGTGCCAGCAGCAGAACAGGGACCTATAATGAAAAACTGTTTTTT. It is translated as CASSRTGTYNEKLFF. The chain is built from TRBV11-2 and TRBJ1-4, with D perhaps TRBD1 (6 bases). CDR1 and CDR2 from the germline V gene are SGHAT and FQNNGV. CDR3 size: 15 residues. V lost 5 bases to trimming and J lost 4 bases, with 14 bases between them.

The J gene is TRBJ2-1, the V gene TRBV30; no reliable D call. Germline V gives CDR1 GTSNPN, CDR2 SVGIG (reference sequence). The CDR3 contains 12 residues. Trimming left V 2 bases short and J 13 bases short, with 15 bases between. The CDR3 coding sequence is TGTGCCTGGAGTCTAGTAGAAGGCCGACAGTTCTTC. It encodes CAWSLVEGRQFF.

This chain connects TRBV24-1 to TRBJ2-5; D gene ambiguous. The germline V and J ends were trimmed by 7 bases and 3 bases, with 11 bases remaining between them. The germline CDR1 and CDR2 sequences are KGHDR and SFDVKD. The CDR3 covers 13 residues. This CDR3 reads CATRACRKETQYF. CDR3 sequence (DNA): TGTGCCACCAGAGCGTGTAGAAAAGAGACCCAGTACTTC.

The chain has TRBV6-4 and TRBJ2-3; 10 positions agree with TRBD1. V lost 6 bases to trimming and J lost 1 base; unmatched junction nucleotides: 4. This CDR3 has 15 residues. CDR1 and CDR2 from the germline V gene are MRHNA and SNTAGT. The CDR3 DNA sequence: TGTGCCAGCAGCGGCGGACAGGGGGGCACAGATACGCAGTATTTT. Protein sequence: CASSGGQGGTDTQYF.

The count of this clone is one. The V call is TRBV24-1, the J call TRBJ1-2; the D gene is possibly TRBD1 (5 bases). V dropped 5 bases and J dropped 7 bases, with 16 bases sitting between them. Germline assignment: CDR1 KGHDR and CDR2 SFDVKD. The CDR3 has 14 residues. DNA of the CDR3: TGTGCCACCAGTGTCCCCCGGCAGGGTGCTGGCTACACCTTC. Its translation: CATSVPRQGAGYTF.

This chain connects TRBV12-5 to TRBJ1-2, with D tentatively TRBD1 (6 bases). Trimming removed 4 bases from V and 4 bases from J, with 10 bases in between. The germline CDR1 and CDR2 sequences are LGHNT and FRNRAP. CDR3 length equals 13 residues. The CDR3 nucleotides are TGTGCTAGTGGTTCCACAGGGTCCTATGGCTACACCTTC. Residues: CASGSTGSYGYTF.

The rearrangement links TRBV18 to TRBJ2-2; 12 nucleotides agree with TRBD2. The CDR3 spans 19 residues. J lost 3 bases, V lost 1 base, and 9 bases had no gene match. Germline CDR1 is KGHSH and CDR2 is LQKENI. The CDR3 here is CASSPRIATSGGDTGELFF. The DNA for the CDR3 is TGTGCCAGCTCACCACGGATTGCGACTAGCGGGGGAGACACCGGGGAGCTGTTTTTT.

The rearrangement uses TRBV6-1 and TRBJ1-1; unclear D gene. Germline CDR1 reads MNHNS; CDR2 reads SASEGT. V was cut by 0 bases and J by 4 bases, with 3 bases left in between. The CDR3 spans 12 residues. The CDR3 protein is CASSEASTEAFF. CDR3 nucleotide sequence: TGTGCCAGCAGTGAAGCGAGCACTGAAGCTTTCTTT.

This chain connects TRBV19 to TRBJ1-1, with D perhaps matching TRBD1 (6 bases). V lost 1 base and J 8 bases, leaving 11 bases between the germline ends. The CDR3 consists of 13 residues. The germline CDR1 and CDR2 sequences are LNHDA and SQIVND (reference sequence). The CDR3 bases are TGTGCCAGTAGTATAGTTGGGGGCAACGAAGCTTTCTTT. It yields the protein CASSIVGGNEAFF.

The chain recombines TRBV5-1 with TRBJ2-7; the match to TRBD1 covers 12 bases. CDR3 length: 14 residues. The ends lost 4 bases at V and 7 bases at J; junction bases unmatched: 6. Germline V CDR1 and CDR2: SGHRS, YFSETQ. In DNA form, the CDR3 reads TGCGCCAGCAGCCCCGGGACAGGGGGCAATGAGCAGTACTTC. This codes for CASSPGTGGNEQYF.

The chain links TRBV6-2 or TRBV6-3 to TRBJ1-5; D might be TRBD1 (6 bases). This CDR3 spans 16 amino acids. Looked up from germline, CDR1 is MNHEY and CDR2 is SVGEGT. The V end lost 2 bases, the J end lost 0 bases, and 11 bases lay between the germline ends. This CDR3 reads CASSYPTGFSNQPQHF. Here the CDR3 DNA reads TGTGCCAGCAGTTACCCGACAGGTTTTAGCAATCAGCCCCAGCATTTT.

The CDR3 DNA reads as TGTGCCAGCAGCCAAGAGGCGGGGCTCGCAGCGTTAGAGTTCTTC. Translated, it gives CASSQEAGLAALEFF. V and J are TRBV3-1 (or the pseudogene TRBV3-2) and TRBJ2-1, with a weak D call TRBD2 (6 bases). This CDR3 region has 15 residues. The V and J ends lost 0 bases and 14 bases respectively, with 20 bases between them. CDR1 and CDR2 (germline): LGHDT, YNNKEL (reference sequence).

The rearrangement links TRBV19 to TRBJ2-1, with 8 positions matching TRBD2. V shed 1 base, J shed 3 bases, and the junction held 2 bases outside the gene matches. CDR3 size: 15 residues. From germline, CDR1 is LNHDA and CDR2 SQIVND (reference sequence). The CDR3 DNA reads TGTGCCAGTAGTATAGGGGCGGGGGGCTACAATGAGCAGTTCTTC. Protein sequence: CASSIGAGGYNEQFF.